Listed below are T cell receptor beta chains from one sample, sequenced in a study of cytomegalovirus exposure and HLA in healthy donors. Generated by immunoSEQ multiplex PCR, the TCRdb table keeps only in-frame clones and is missing some. This sample's table reports some 200,000 clones. Sequencing was done on a sample of PBMCs. All receptors derive from a woman aged 18-29 years in good health and CMV-seropositive. Each CDR3 is given with its conserved first and last residue. The D gene is left open where the match is weak.

d_call: TRBD1
j_call: TRBJ1-4
cdr3_length: 17
v_call: TRBV10-3
cdr3_nt: TGTGCCATCAATGGGACAGGGGGAAGGGCAACTAATGAAAAACTGTTTTTT
cdr3_aa: CAINGTGGRATNEKLFF

d_call: TRBD2
j_call: TRBJ2-1
cdr3_length: 16
v_call: TRBV2
cdr3_nt: TGTGCCAGCAGAGTAGGGACTAGCGTTTACTACAATGAGCAGTTCTTC
cdr3_aa: CASRVGTSVYYNEQFF

d_call: -
j_call: TRBJ2-7
cdr3_length: 14
v_call: TRBV9
cdr3_nt: TGTGCCAGCAGCGTAGAGGGGTCCCCCTACGAGCAGTACTTC
cdr3_aa: CASSVEGSPYEQYF

d_call: TRBD1
j_call: TRBJ2-2
cdr3_length: 15
v_call: TRBV7-9
cdr3_nt: TGTGCCAGCAGCACGGGGACAGGGAACACCGGGGAGCTGTTTTTT
cdr3_aa: CASSTGTGNTGELFF

d_call: -
j_call: TRBJ2-7
cdr3_length: 14
v_call: TRBV30
cdr3_nt: TGTGCCTGTTGGGGAGACTCAGCATCCTACGAGCAGTACTTC
cdr3_aa: CACWGDSASYEQYF

d_call: TRBD2
j_call: TRBJ2-3
cdr3_length: 15
v_call: TRBV6-4
cdr3_nt: TGTGCCAGCAGTGATGAGGCGGGGGGAACAGATACGCAGTATTTT
cdr3_aa: CASSDEAGGTDTQYF

d_call: -
j_call: TRBJ1-1
cdr3_length: 15
v_call: TRBV5-1
cdr3_nt: TGCGCCAGCAGCTTAACTGGGGCCCCGGGCACTGAAGCTTTCTTT
cdr3_aa: CASSLTGAPGTEAFF

d_call: TRBD1
j_call: TRBJ1-1
cdr3_length: 14
v_call: TRBV5-1
cdr3_nt: TGCGCCAGCCGAGGACAGGGCCTGAACACTGAAGCTTTCTTT
cdr3_aa: CASRGQGLNTEAFF

d_call: -
j_call: TRBJ1-2
cdr3_length: 15
v_call: TRBV7-9
cdr3_nt: TGTGCCAGCAGCTTAGATCACAGTAAGACCTATGGCTACACCTTC
cdr3_aa: CASSLDHSKTYGYTF

d_call: -
j_call: TRBJ2-7
cdr3_length: 13
v_call: TRBV5-4
cdr3_nt: TGTGCCAGCAGCTCTAGGACAACCTACGAGCAGTACTTC
cdr3_aa: CASSSRTTYEQYF

d_call: -
j_call: TRBJ1-1
cdr3_length: 13
v_call: TRBV5-6
cdr3_nt: TGTGCCAGCAGCTTTGGGGGGGGCACTGAAGCTTTCTTT
cdr3_aa: CASSFGGGTEAFF

d_call: -
j_call: TRBJ1-2
cdr3_length: 16
v_call: TRBV4-3
cdr3_nt: TGCGCCAGCAGCCAAGATAATGAGCGTTCTGACTATGGCTACACCTTC
cdr3_aa: CASSQDNERSDYGYTF

d_call: TRBD1
j_call: TRBJ1-6
cdr3_length: 12
v_call: TRBV7-9
cdr3_nt: TGTGCCAGCAGCTTATTATCCGGGACAGCCAGTTTT
cdr3_aa: CASSLLSGTASF

d_call: -
j_call: TRBJ2-5
cdr3_length: 14
v_call: TRBV15
cdr3_nt: TGTGCCACCAGCAGAGAGGATGCGGGCGACCCTCAGTACTTC
cdr3_aa: CATSREDAGDPQYF

d_call: -
j_call: TRBJ1-2
cdr3_length: 14
v_call: TRBV7-2
cdr3_nt: TGTGCCAGCAGCTTACGGAACAGCAACTATGGCTACACCTTC
cdr3_aa: CASSLRNSNYGYTF

d_call: -
j_call: TRBJ2-3
cdr3_length: 15
v_call: TRBV2
cdr3_nt: TGTGCCAGCAGTTCACAGGCGATTGGCACAGATACGCAGTATTTT
cdr3_aa: CASSSQAIGTDTQYF

d_call: TRBD1
j_call: TRBJ2-7
cdr3_length: 14
v_call: TRBV6-1
cdr3_nt: TGTGCCAGCAGTGAATTAGTGGCAGGGGGCGAGCAGTACTTC
cdr3_aa: CASSELVAGGEQYF

d_call: TRBD2
j_call: TRBJ2-3
cdr3_length: 14
v_call: TRBV2
cdr3_nt: TGTGCCAGCAGTGGGACTAGCGGGAGAGATACGCAGTATTTT
cdr3_aa: CASSGTSGRDTQYF

d_call: TRBD1
j_call: TRBJ1-2
cdr3_length: 12
v_call: TRBV10-3
cdr3_nt: TGTGCCATCAGTGGACAGGGAGACGGCTACACCTTC
cdr3_aa: CAISGQGDGYTF

d_call: -
j_call: TRBJ1-5
cdr3_length: 15
v_call: TRBV6-5
cdr3_nt: TGTGCCAGCAGCCGGGGGAAGACGGGACATCAGCCCCAGCATTTT
cdr3_aa: CASSRGKTGHQPQHF

d_call: -
j_call: TRBJ1-1
cdr3_length: 13
v_call: TRBV7-6
cdr3_nt: TGTGCCAGCAGCTCAACGAGGGGGACTGAAGCTTTCTTT
cdr3_aa: CASSSTRGTEAFF

d_call: TRBD1
j_call: TRBJ1-5
cdr3_length: 13
v_call: TRBV2
cdr3_nt: TGTGCCAGTGGCGGGACAGGGGATCAGCCCCAGCATTTT
cdr3_aa: CASGGTGDQPQHF

d_call: -
j_call: TRBJ1-2
cdr3_length: 13
v_call: TRBV28
cdr3_nt: TGTGCCAGCAGTTTATACAGGGCCTATAGCTACACCTTC
cdr3_aa: CASSLYRAYSYTF

d_call: TRBD1
j_call: TRBJ1-1
cdr3_length: 17
v_call: TRBV18
cdr3_nt: TGTGCCAGCTCACCACCTCTTGGGACAGGGGGCAGAACTGAAGCTTTCTTT
cdr3_aa: CASSPPLGTGGRTEAFF

d_call: -
j_call: TRBJ2-7
cdr3_length: 15
v_call: TRBV7-6
cdr3_nt: TGTGCCAGCAGCCCCATGGGGGAGGCCTCCTACGAGCAGTACTTC
cdr3_aa: CASSPMGEASYEQYF

d_call: -
j_call: TRBJ1-2
cdr3_length: 14
v_call: TRBV5-4
cdr3_nt: TGTGCCAGCAGGTTGCAGGCAGGGTTTTATGGCTACACCTTC
cdr3_aa: CASRLQAGFYGYTF

d_call: -
j_call: TRBJ1-1
cdr3_length: 13
v_call: TRBV5-8
cdr3_nt: TGTGCCAGCAGTTGGAACAGGAACACTGAAGCTTTCTTT
cdr3_aa: CASSWNRNTEAFF

d_call: -
j_call: TRBJ2-7
cdr3_length: 14
v_call: TRBV6-5
cdr3_nt: TGTGCCAGCAGTTACACGGTGGGGGCTGGCGAGCAGTACTTC
cdr3_aa: CASSYTVGAGEQYF

d_call: -
j_call: TRBJ2-1
cdr3_length: 14
v_call: TRBV9
cdr3_nt: TGTGCCAGCAGCGTACGGGATACCTACAATGAGCAGTTCTTC
cdr3_aa: CASSVRDTYNEQFF

d_call: TRBD2
j_call: TRBJ2-3
cdr3_length: 15
v_call: TRBV6-5
cdr3_nt: TGTGCCAGCAGTTACGAGCGGGGGACTCCAGATACGCAGTATTTT
cdr3_aa: CASSYERGTPDTQYF

d_call: -
j_call: TRBJ1-5
cdr3_length: 14
v_call: TRBV2
cdr3_nt: TGTGCCAGCAGCCCCGGCGGAGGGGATCAGCCCCAGCATTTT
cdr3_aa: CASSPGGGDQPQHF

d_call: -
j_call: TRBJ1-1
cdr3_length: 13
v_call: TRBV4-3
cdr3_nt: TGCGCCAGCAGCGCTCAAGGCGGCACTGAAGCTTTCTTT
cdr3_aa: CASSAQGGTEAFF

d_call: TRBD1
j_call: TRBJ2-7
cdr3_length: 15
v_call: TRBV7-2
cdr3_nt: TGTGCCAGCAGTGGGGGACAGGGGGCGACCTACGAGCAGTACTTC
cdr3_aa: CASSGGQGATYEQYF

d_call: TRBD2
j_call: TRBJ2-2
cdr3_length: 19
v_call: TRBV7-9
cdr3_nt: TGTGCCAGCAGCCGGGCCTTTTCATTGGTAGCGGGGGGACGCGGGGAGCTGTTTTTT
cdr3_aa: CASSRAFSLVAGGRGELFF

d_call: TRBD1
j_call: TRBJ2-3
cdr3_length: 14
v_call: TRBV2
cdr3_nt: TGTGCCAGCAGGGAGACAGGGGGGTCAGATACGCAGTATTTT
cdr3_aa: CASRETGGSDTQYF

d_call: TRBD1
j_call: TRBJ1-6
cdr3_length: 15
v_call: TRBV7-9
cdr3_nt: TGTGCCAGCAGCTCAACCGGGACAGGGCGTTCACCCCTCCACTTT
cdr3_aa: CASSSTGTGRSPLHF

d_call: -
j_call: TRBJ2-7
cdr3_length: 14
v_call: TRBV19
cdr3_nt: TGTGCCAGTAGTATATCCCAGGGCTCCTACGAGCAGTACTTC
cdr3_aa: CASSISQGSYEQYF

d_call: TRBD2
j_call: TRBJ2-3
cdr3_length: 15
v_call: TRBV7-2
cdr3_nt: TGTGCCAGCAGCGCCCTGCGGGGGGCGACAGATACGCAGTATTTT
cdr3_aa: CASSALRGATDTQYF

d_call: TRBD1
j_call: TRBJ1-6
cdr3_length: 17
v_call: TRBV14
cdr3_nt: TGTGCCAGCACCGACAGGGCAGGCAGCTCCTATAATTCACCCCTCCACTTT
cdr3_aa: CASTDRAGSSYNSPLHF

d_call: TRBD1
j_call: TRBJ1-2
cdr3_length: 14
v_call: TRBV6-1
cdr3_nt: TGTGCCAGCATCGACAGGGTGCAGTTTTATGGCTACACCTTC
cdr3_aa: CASIDRVQFYGYTF

d_call: TRBD2
j_call: TRBJ2-2
cdr3_length: 16
v_call: TRBV11-3
cdr3_nt: TGTGCCAGCAGCCGAGCGGGACTAGCGGGACCCGGGGAGCTGTTTTTT
cdr3_aa: CASSRAGLAGPGELFF

d_call: -
j_call: TRBJ2-1
cdr3_length: 14
v_call: TRBV14
cdr3_nt: TGTGCCAGCAGCCCTTTCGACAGTTACAATGAGCAGTTCTTC
cdr3_aa: CASSPFDSYNEQFF

d_call: -
j_call: TRBJ1-5
cdr3_length: 13
v_call: TRBV6-5
cdr3_nt: TGTGCCAGCACAGTTTATAGCAATCAGCCCCAGCATTTT
cdr3_aa: CASTVYSNQPQHF

d_call: -
j_call: TRBJ1-1
cdr3_length: 13
v_call: TRBV30
cdr3_nt: TGTGCCTGGTCCAGGGGCGAAGGGACCCTAACTTTCTTT
cdr3_aa: CAWSRGEGTLTFF

d_call: TRBD2
j_call: TRBJ2-7
cdr3_length: 14
v_call: TRBV6-1
cdr3_nt: TGTGCCAGCAGCGGACTAGCGGGAGGTCCAATCCCGTACTTC
cdr3_aa: CASSGLAGGPIPYF

d_call: TRBD1
j_call: TRBJ1-1
cdr3_length: 15
v_call: TRBV25-1
cdr3_nt: TGTGCCAGCAGGCCGAGGGACAGCATGAACACTGAAGCTTTCTTT
cdr3_aa: CASRPRDSMNTEAFF

d_call: TRBD2
j_call: TRBJ2-1
cdr3_length: 15
v_call: TRBV27
cdr3_nt: TGTGCCAGCAGTTTATCAGCGGGGGTATACAATGAGCAGTTCTTC
cdr3_aa: CASSLSAGVYNEQFF

d_call: -
j_call: TRBJ2-7
cdr3_length: 16
v_call: TRBV5-6
cdr3_nt: TGTGCCAGCAGCTTGGTTGAGGGCGGTAGCTCCTACGAGCAGCACTTC
cdr3_aa: CASSLVEGGSSYEQHF

d_call: TRBD1
j_call: TRBJ2-5
cdr3_length: 17
v_call: TRBV7-7
cdr3_nt: TGTGCTAGCAGCTTAGGAGGGGACAGGGGGTCCCAAGAGACCCAGTACTTC
cdr3_aa: CASSLGGDRGSQETQYF

d_call: -
j_call: TRBJ1-1
cdr3_length: 14
v_call: TRBV6-5
cdr3_nt: TGTGCCAGCAGTTACTCAGGGGCGAACACTGAAGCTTTCTTT
cdr3_aa: CASSYSGANTEAFF

d_call: -
j_call: TRBJ1-4
cdr3_length: 14
v_call: TRBV12-5
cdr3_nt: TGTGCTAGTGGTTTCCGAGCAACTAATGAAAAACTGTTTTTT
cdr3_aa: CASGFRATNEKLFF

d_call: TRBD1
j_call: TRBJ2-1
cdr3_length: 16
v_call: TRBV5-1
cdr3_nt: TGCGCCAGCAGCTTGTTAGGACAGGGGTCCTACAATGAGCAGTTCTTC
cdr3_aa: CASSLLGQGSYNEQFF

d_call: TRBD2
j_call: TRBJ2-1
cdr3_length: 15
v_call: TRBV6-4
cdr3_nt: TGTGCCAGCAGTGACCACGGACTAGGTAGGAATGAGCAGTTCTTC
cdr3_aa: CASSDHGLGRNEQFF